This TCR beta chain emerged from a study of Graves' ophthalmopathy and Graves' hyperthyroidism (dated by TCRdb to 2016 to 2018). In the study overall: Peripheral blood was collected at initial diagnosis, before any treatment. For training and testing, the 100 or so patients in the discovery cohort were randomly divided in a 7:3 ratio. In total, approximately 140 blood samples were TCR-sequenced: approximately 40 ophthalmopathy, approximately 80 hyperthyroidism and around 17 hyperthyroidism-to-ophthalmopathy patients. To explore V-J signatures distinguishing ophthalmopathy from hyperthyroidism, a discovery set of 100 patients (about 44 ophthalmopathy, about 57 stable hyperthyroidism) was enrolled. An independent validation cohort comprised some 19 hyperthyroidism patients and 15 to 17 patients who later progressed from hyperthyroidism to ophthalmopathy. After sampling, hyperthyroidism patients received methimazole starting at 30 mg daily, and ophthalmopathy patients received high-dose intravenous methylprednisolone. In five to seven hyperthyroidism patients, the T-cell repertoire of thyroid tissue was compared with the T-cell repertoire of blood. The study used TCR beta repertoire signatures to distinguish Graves' ophthalmopathy from Graves' hyperthyroidism and to predict progression to ophthalmopathy. Study-level results and caveats: No statistical method was used to set the sample size in advance, and the investigators knew which group each participant was assigned to. Among expanded thyroid clonotypes with frequency above 0.001, most also showed up in blood, which suggests that blood repertoires may reflect the thyroid immune response. In validation, the model predicted ophthalmopathy progression with about 64% sensitivity and around 72% specificity; roughly eleven predicted patients were CT-confirmed with GO in a median of about 6.2 months. Ophthalmopathy was separated from stable hyperthyroidism by the 13-signature model with about 90% sensitivity and around 81% specificity in cross-validation and with 80%/75% in the test set.

This clonotype showed up many times. Its recognized antigen is unknown. No quality values exist for individual bases; no much larger clone is one base distant. For repertoire sequencing, TCR beta CDR3 regions were amplified from RNA transcripts. The first round was an RT-PCR using HTBI primers with the Qiagen OneStep RT-PCR kit, and this first round was followed by a second-round multiplex PCR, then size selection and purification. Sequencing of the libraries was carried out on an Illumina HiSeq2000 in paired-end mode with 100 bp reads. As for how the authors treated the data: SOAPnuke was used to process the reads, removing any read that contained adapters or uncalled bases, had a mean Phred below 15, or lacked an exact match to the constant primer or identifier. COPE v1.2.5 was used to merge high-quality paired reads. Each unique nucleotide sequence was treated as a clonotype, and MiTCR v1.1 was used to align the clonotypes to the IMGT TRB V, D and J references. Analysis was restricted to V-J combinations with a frequency above 0.0001, which covered approximately 99% of repertoires. A TCR clonal expansion and chaos score per V-J combination was defined as the ratio of F50 clonal expansion to chaos observed in the TCRdist matrix. Welch's t-statistics and random forest were used to reduce features to more than ten V-J combinations, which were fed into a naive Bayes classifier. The Morisita-Horn index was used to measure how similar the thyroid and blood repertoires were. Using fastp trimming at Q25 and MiXCR clonotype assembly, TCRdb reanalyzed the public sequencing data and kept in-frame beta chains. All rows with the same CDR3 protein become a single entry with the most common DNA and genes. V and J calls and clone size were set by TCRdb, not the authors. The sample table shows roughly 420,000 distinct CDR3 sequences, and roughly 21% are seen once. The ten largest make up under 3% of the sample.

Hyperthyroidism was considered stable if no progression to ophthalmopathy occurred within 18 months of follow-up. Hyperthyroidism patients were newly diagnosed, with disease duration under 2 months, and aged 18 to 65 years. Patients with other autoimmune diseases, uncontrolled infections, pregnancy or lactation were excluded from the study. Clinical symptoms, serum thyroxine, TRAb, thyroid ultrasound and orbital computed tomography were used for diagnosis. PBMCs were isolated from about 10 ml of fresh peripheral blood by Ficoll-Paque density gradient centrifugation. Trizol reagent was used to extract the total RNA, and its quality was then checked on an Agilent 2100 Bioanalyzer. This TCR derives from a young woman with stable Graves' hyperthyroidism. Donor details come from another sample of the same person, matched by shared clones. Sequences were obtained from peripheral blood.

The DNA sequence is TGTGCCAGCAGTTACCCCGTCCAACAGGGAATGAACACTGAAGCTTTCTTT. This sequence encodes CASSYPVQQGMNTEAFF. The receptor chain draws on TRBV6-2 or TRBV6-3 and TRBJ1-1, with TRBD1 tentatively as D gene (6 bases match). V and J are truncated by 2 bases and 0 bases respectively, leaving an intervening sequence of 16 bases. The CDR3, cysteine through phenylalanine, is 17 amino acids long. CDR3 DNA only is kept here, 51 bases in frame from base 1. Via the germline V gene, CDR1 is MNHEY and CDR2 SVGEGT.